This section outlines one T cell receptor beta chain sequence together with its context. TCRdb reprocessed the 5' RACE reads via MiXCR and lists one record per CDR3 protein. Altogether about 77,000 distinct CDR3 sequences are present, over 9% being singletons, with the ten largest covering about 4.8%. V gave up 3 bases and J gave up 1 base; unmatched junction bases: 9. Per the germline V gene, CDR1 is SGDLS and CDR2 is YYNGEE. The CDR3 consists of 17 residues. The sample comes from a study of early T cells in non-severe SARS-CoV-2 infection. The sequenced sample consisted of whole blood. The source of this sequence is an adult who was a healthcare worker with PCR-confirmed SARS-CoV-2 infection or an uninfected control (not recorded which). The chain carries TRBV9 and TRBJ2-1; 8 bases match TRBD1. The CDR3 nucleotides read TGTGCCAGCAGCGCTACAGGGGGTTTTAATTCCTACAATGAGCAGTTCTTC. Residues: CASSATGGFNSYNEQFF.